This paragraph covers one T cell receptor beta chain sequence. The CDR3 spans 19 residues. CDR1 SGHTA and CDR2 FQGTGA come from the germline V gene. With 1 base removed from V and 0 bases from J, the gap between germline ends came to 21 bases. The sample belongs to a study of blood T cell repertoires in COVID-19. The table came from immunoSEQ multiplex PCR; TCRdb's copy has only in-frame clones and leaves some out. Found here are roughly 41,000 clones, around 74% of them singletons; the top ten hold more than 9%. The sequencing sample was made of peripheral blood. The sequence came from a man aged 65 to 79 with COVID-19, enrolled during active disease. V is TRBV7-3 and J is TRBJ1-1; tentatively, D is TRBD1 (5 bases). The chain's CDR3 is CASSLRAVGRDTVNTEAFF. CDR3 in DNA: TGTGCCAGCAGCTTAAGGGCGGTTGGCAGGGATACAGTGAACACTGAAGCTTTCTTT.